One sample yielded the 14 T cell receptor beta chains listed below, sequenced in a study of cytomegalovirus exposure and HLA in healthy donors (dated by TCRdb to about 2017). The library was produced with the immunoSEQ multiplex PCR assay. A mixture of 60 forward primers for TCR Vbeta segments and 13 reverse primers for TCR Jbeta segments was used in the multiplex PCR. The table comes from immuneACCESS by way of TCRdb, which keeps in-frame sequences with V and J called. Part of the clones is missing from these tables; in studies checked, under half for an unresolved V gene and the rest for unknown reasons. Counted in this sample were approximately 190,000 clones; 75% to 80% of them appeared once. The ten largest clones capture 13% to 15% of the sample. Material: PBMCs. The source is a woman aged 25 to 45 in good health and CMV-seropositive.

This chain connects TRBV27 to TRBJ2-3, with 9 positions matching TRBD2. J lost 4 bases, V lost 7 bases, and 9 bases had no gene match. Germline V lookup: CDR1 MNHEY, CDR2 SMNVEV (reference sequence). CDR3 length equals 15 residues. DNA for the CDR3: TGTGCCAGCAACCTCGCGGGAGGGCGCGCAGATACGCAGTATTTT. Protein: CASNLAGGRADTQYF.

CDR3 loop: CASSSLFTPPYEQYF. In DNA form, the CDR3 reads TGTGCCAGCAGCTCCCTGTTTACACCCCCCTACGAGCAGTACTTC. The chain combines TRBV7-8 with TRBJ2-7; D ambiguous. This CDR3 contains 15 residues. Germline V gives CDR1 SGHVS, CDR2 FQNEAQ. V was cut by 4 bases and J by 2 bases, with 15 bases left in between. Full variable domain (remainder filled in from reference TRBV7-8 and TRBJ2-7): GAGVSQSPRYKVAKRGQDVALRCDPISGHVSLFWYQQALGQGPEFLTYFQNEAQLDKSGLPSDRFFAERPEGSVSTLKIQRTQQEDSAVYLCASSSLFTPPYEQYFGPGTRLTVT.

This chain connects TRBV11-3 to TRBJ2-5, with 7 bases matching TRBD2. V lost 2 bases and J lost 7; bases outside the gene matches: 4. Germline V CDR1 and CDR2: SGHNT, YENEEA. CDR3 size: 13 residues. The CDR3: CASSLSRLATQYF. CDR3 in DNA: TGTGCCAGCAGCTTATCCCGACTAGCGACCCAGTACTTC.

V and J are TRBV28 and TRBJ2-2; TRBD1 matches 9 bases. Germline assignment: CDR1 MDHEN and CDR2 SYDVKM. J lost 7 bases, V lost 6 bases, and 6 bases had no gene match. The CDR3 runs 14 residues. In DNA form, the CDR3 reads TGTGCCAGCAGCCAGACAGGGGGGTACGGGGAGCTGTTTTTT. This translates into CASSQTGGYGELFF.

The chain joins TRBV6-6 to TRBJ2-3; 8 nucleotides agree with TRBD1. Germline trimming cut 0 bases from V and 7 bases from J; bases unmatched to any gene: 9. The germline CDR1 and CDR2 sequences are MNHNY and SVGAGI (reference sequence). The CDR3 contains 16 residues. This CDR3 reads CASSYSPGGRGNTQYF. In nucleotides, the CDR3 is TGTGCCAGCAGTTACTCTCCAGGGGGCCGGGGAAATACGCAGTATTTT.

V gene TRBV29-1 combines with J gene TRBJ2-5; 7 bases map to TRBD1. This CDR3 has 14 residues. Germline CDR1 reads SQVTM; CDR2 reads ANQGSEA. V was pared by 6 bases and J by 2 bases, with 9 bases of the junction left unmatched. The CDR3 region is CSVRDRMTQETQYF. CDR3 in DNA: TGCAGCGTCCGGGACAGAATGACACAAGAGACCCAGTACTTC.

The chain links TRBV6-5 to TRBJ2-7; 7 bases line up with TRBD2. Per the germline V gene, CDR1 is MNHEY and CDR2 is SVGAGI. The trim removed 5 bases at V and 12 bases at J, leaving 10 bases unmatched. The CDR3 covers 12 residues. The CDR3: CASSPPGGEGYF. The CDR3 bases are TGTGCCAGCAGTCCACCGGGGGGAGAAGGGTACTTC.

This clone was observed a few times. The chain employs TRBV19 and TRBJ2-5, with 9 bases lining up with TRBD1. There are 14 residues in the CDR3. The germline CDR1 and CDR2 sequences are LNHDA and SQIVND (reference sequence). The V and J ends lost 4 bases and 5 bases, in that order; junction bases with no gene match: 5. The CDR3 nucleotides read TGTGCCAGTAGTAAACAGGGGGCTCGGGAGACCCAGTACTTC. Protein sequence: CASSKQGARETQYF.

This clone was recorded a few times. The rearrangement uses TRBV30 and TRBJ2-7; TRBD2 is a possible D gene (5 bases). Trimming left V 1 base short and J 0 bases short, with 7 bases between. CDR1 is GTSNPN and CDR2 is SVGIG in the germline V gene (reference sequence). The CDR3 has 13 amino acids. Here the CDR3 reads CAWSEGLSYEQYF. DNA for the CDR3: TGTGCCTGGAGTGAAGGACTCTCCTACGAGCAGTACTTC.

V gene TRBV4-3 combines with J gene TRBJ2-7, with D uncertain. The CDR3 contains 14 residues. Germline CDR1 LGHNA, CDR2 YSLEER. The V gene lost 2 bases and the J gene lost 3 bases, with 11 bases spanning the gap. The CDR3 sequence: CASSQLRVGYEQYF. The CDR3 bases are TGCGCCAGCAGCCAACTTCGGGTAGGCTACGAGCAGTACTTC.

The chain combines TRBV5-1 with TRBJ2-7; 8 bases match TRBD1. The CDR3 totals 15 residues. V was clipped by 4 bases and J by 6 bases; unmatched bases: 12. Germline values: CDR1 SGHRS, CDR2 YFSETQ. CDR3 nucleotide sequence: TGCGCCAGCAGCCTAACGACAGGGGACCTTGTCGAGCAGTACTTC. Translated: CASSLTTGDLVEQYF.

The V gene is TRBV7-9, the J gene TRBJ1-6; tentatively, D is TRBD1 (6 bases). The CDR3 spans 17 residues. Deletions cut 4 bases from V and 8 bases from J, with 21 bases between. Germline lookup yields CDR1 SEHNR and CDR2 FQNEAQ (reference sequence). For the CDR3, the DNA is TGTGCCAGCAGCTCCCGGGCCCCGAGTGGGGGCCATTCACCCCTCCACTTT. Encoded protein: CASSSRAPSGGHSPLHF.

As for this clone: The sample carries other DNA sequences with the same CDR3. The genes are TRBV27 and TRBJ1-2; D is uncertain. With 6 bases removed from V and 6 bases from J, the gap between germline ends came to 17 bases. CDR3 size: 14 residues. The germline CDR1 and CDR2 sequences are MNHEY and SMNVEV (reference sequence). The CDR3 region has the DNA TGTGCCAGCAGACCCCTCAGGTCGGCGCATGGCTACACCTTC. This encodes CASRPLRSAHGYTF.

V usage is TRBV28 and J usage is TRBJ1-4; D uncertain. The CDR3 is made up of 14 amino acids. Trimming shortened V by 6 bases and J by 0 bases, and 8 bases separated the two germline ends. Germline lookup yields CDR1 MDHEN and CDR2 SYDVKM. CDR3 sequence reads: CASSFVATNEKLFF. The CDR3 nucleotides are TGTGCCAGCAGCTTCGTTGCAACTAATGAAAAACTGTTTTTT.